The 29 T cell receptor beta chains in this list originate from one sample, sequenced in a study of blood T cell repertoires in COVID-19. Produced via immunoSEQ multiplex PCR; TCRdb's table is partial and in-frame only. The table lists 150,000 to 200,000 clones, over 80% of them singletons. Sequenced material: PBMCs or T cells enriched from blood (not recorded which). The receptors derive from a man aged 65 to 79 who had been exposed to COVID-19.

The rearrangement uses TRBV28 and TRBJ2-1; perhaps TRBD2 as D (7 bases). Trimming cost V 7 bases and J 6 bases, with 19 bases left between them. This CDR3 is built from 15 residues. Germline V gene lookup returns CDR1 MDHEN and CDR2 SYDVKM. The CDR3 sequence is CASTWGAGAVNEQFF. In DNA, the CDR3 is TGTGCCAGCACCTGGGGGGCGGGAGCAGTCAATGAGCAGTTCTTC.

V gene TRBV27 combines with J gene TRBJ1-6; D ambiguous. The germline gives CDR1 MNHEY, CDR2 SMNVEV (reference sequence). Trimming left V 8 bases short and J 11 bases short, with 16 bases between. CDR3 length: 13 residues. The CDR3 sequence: CASSPGGTPPLHF. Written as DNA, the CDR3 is TGTGCCAGCTCCCCGGGAGGAACCCCACCCCTCCACTTT.

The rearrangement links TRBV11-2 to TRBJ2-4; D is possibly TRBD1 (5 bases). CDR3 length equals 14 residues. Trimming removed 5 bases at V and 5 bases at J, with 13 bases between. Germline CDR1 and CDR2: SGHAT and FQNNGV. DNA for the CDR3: TGTGCCAGCAGCCTCTGGGTAGGGGAAAACATTCAGTACTTC. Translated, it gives CASSLWVGENIQYF.

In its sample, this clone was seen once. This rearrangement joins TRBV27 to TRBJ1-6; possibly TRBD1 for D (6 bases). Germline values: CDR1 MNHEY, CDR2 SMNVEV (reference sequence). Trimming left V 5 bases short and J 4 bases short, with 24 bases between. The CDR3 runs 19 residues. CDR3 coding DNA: TGTGCCAGCAGTCCGTTCCGGGACACCGAACAATTTTATAATTCACCCCTCCACTTT. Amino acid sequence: CASSPFRDTEQFYNSPLHF.

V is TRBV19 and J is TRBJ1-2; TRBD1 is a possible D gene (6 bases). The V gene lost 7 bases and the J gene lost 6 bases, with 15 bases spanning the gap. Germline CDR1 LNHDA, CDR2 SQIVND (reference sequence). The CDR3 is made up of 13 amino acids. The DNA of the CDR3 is TGTGCCAGTAAAAAGACAGGCTTTGATGGCTACACCTTC. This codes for CASKKTGFDGYTF.

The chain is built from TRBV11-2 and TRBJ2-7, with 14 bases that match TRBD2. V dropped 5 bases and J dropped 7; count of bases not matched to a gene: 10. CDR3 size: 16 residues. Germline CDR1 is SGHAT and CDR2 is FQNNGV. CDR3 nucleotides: TGTGCCAGCAGCCCCACCACAGGGACTAGCGGGAGTGAGCAGTACTTC. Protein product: CASSPTTGTSGSEQYF.

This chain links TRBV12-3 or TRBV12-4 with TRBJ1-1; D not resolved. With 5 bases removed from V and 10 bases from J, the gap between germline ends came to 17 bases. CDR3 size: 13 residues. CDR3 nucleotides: TGTGCCAGCAGTCTCCCTCCCGGTGGTCGAGCTTTCTTT. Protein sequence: CASSLPPGGRAFF.

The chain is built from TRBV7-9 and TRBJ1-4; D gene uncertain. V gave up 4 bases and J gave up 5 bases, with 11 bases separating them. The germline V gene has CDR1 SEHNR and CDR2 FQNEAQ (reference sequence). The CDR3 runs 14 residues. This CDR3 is CASSYRGPNEKLFF. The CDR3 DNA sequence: TGTGCCAGCAGCTACCGGGGTCCCAATGAAAAACTGTTTTTT.

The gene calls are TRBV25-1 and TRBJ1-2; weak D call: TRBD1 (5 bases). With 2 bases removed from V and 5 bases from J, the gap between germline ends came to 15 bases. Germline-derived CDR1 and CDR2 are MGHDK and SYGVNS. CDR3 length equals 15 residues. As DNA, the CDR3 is TGTGCCAGCAGTGAAAATTTAGGGGAACAGTATGGCTACACCTTC. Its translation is CASSENLGEQYGYTF.

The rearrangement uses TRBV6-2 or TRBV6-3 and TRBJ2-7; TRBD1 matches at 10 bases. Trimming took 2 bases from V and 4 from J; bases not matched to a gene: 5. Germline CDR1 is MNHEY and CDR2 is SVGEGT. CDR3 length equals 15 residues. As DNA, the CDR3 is TGTGCCAGCAGTTACGCCGACAGGGGGCCTTACGAGCAGTACTTC. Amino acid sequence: CASSYADRGPYEQYF.

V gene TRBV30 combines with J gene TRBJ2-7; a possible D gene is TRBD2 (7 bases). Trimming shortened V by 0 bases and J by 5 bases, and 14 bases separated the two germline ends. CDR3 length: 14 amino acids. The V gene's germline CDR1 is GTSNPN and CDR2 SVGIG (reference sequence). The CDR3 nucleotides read TGTGCCTGGAGTGTACAGGGAGGGACCCACGAGCAGTACTTC. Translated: CAWSVQGGTHEQYF.

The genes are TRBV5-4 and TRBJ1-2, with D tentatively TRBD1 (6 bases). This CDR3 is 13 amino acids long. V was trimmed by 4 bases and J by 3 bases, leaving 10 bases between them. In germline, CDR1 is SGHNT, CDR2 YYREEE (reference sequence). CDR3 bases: TGTGCCAGCAGCCCGGCAGGGGACTATGGCTACACCTTC. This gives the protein CASSPAGDYGYTF.

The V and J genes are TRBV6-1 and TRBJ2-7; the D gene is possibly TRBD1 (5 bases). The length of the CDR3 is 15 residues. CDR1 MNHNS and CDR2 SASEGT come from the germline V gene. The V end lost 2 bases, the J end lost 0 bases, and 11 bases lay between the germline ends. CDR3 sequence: CASSEQGVVSYEQYF. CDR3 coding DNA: TGTGCCAGCAGTGAACAAGGGGTTGTCTCCTACGAGCAGTACTTC.

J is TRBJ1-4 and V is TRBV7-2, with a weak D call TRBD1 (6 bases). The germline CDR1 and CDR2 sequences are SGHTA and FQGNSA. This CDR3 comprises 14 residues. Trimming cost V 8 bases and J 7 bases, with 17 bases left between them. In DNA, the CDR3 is TGTGCCAGCCGGGGGGGGGCGCAGGGTGAAAAACTGTTTTTT. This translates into CASRGGAQGEKLFF.

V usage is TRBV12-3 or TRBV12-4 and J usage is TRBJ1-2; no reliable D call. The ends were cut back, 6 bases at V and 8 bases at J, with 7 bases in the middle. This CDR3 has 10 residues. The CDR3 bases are TGTGCCAGCAGCACCGGGGGCTACACCTTC. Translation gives CASSTGGYTF.

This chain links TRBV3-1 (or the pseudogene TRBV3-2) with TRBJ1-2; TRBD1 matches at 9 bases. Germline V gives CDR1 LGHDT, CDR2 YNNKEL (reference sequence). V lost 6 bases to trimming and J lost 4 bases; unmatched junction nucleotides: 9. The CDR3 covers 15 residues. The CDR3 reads CASSLTGGAGYGYTF. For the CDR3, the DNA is TGTGCCAGCAGTCTCACAGGGGGCGCAGGCTATGGCTACACCTTC.

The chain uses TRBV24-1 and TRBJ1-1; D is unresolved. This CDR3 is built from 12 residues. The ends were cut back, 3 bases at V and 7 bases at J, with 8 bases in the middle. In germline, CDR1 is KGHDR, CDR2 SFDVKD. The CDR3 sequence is CATSDPAGEAFF. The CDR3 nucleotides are TGTGCCACCAGTGATCCCGCAGGTGAAGCTTTCTTT.

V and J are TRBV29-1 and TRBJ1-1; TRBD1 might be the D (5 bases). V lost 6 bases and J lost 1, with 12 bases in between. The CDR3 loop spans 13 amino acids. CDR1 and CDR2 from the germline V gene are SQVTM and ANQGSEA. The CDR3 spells CSVGGEWNTEAFF. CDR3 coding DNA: TGCAGCGTGGGAGGGGAATGGAACACTGAAGCTTTCTTT. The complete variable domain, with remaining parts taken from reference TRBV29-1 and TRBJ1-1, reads SAVISQKPSRDICQRGTSLTIQCQVDSQVTMMFWYRQQPGQSLTLIATANQGSEATYESGFVIDKFPISRPNLTFSTLTVSNMSPEDSSIYLCSVGGEWNTEAFFGQGTRLTVV.

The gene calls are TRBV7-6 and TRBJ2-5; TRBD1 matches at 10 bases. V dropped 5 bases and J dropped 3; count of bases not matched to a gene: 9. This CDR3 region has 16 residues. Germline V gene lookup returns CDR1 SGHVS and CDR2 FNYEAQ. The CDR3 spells CASSDRQGANKETQYF. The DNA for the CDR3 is TGTGCCAGCAGCGATCGACAGGGGGCGAACAAAGAGACCCAGTACTTC.

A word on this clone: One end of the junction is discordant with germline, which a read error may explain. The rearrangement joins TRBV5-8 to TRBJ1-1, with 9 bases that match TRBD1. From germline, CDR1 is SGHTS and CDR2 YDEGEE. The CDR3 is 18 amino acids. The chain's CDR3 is CASILLLDGTGRNAEAFF. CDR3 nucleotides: TGTGCCAGCATACTGCTCCTTGATGGGACAGGGAGGAACGCTGAAGCTTTCTTT.

The CDR3 here is CASSNTIQGTGNYNSPLHF. The CDR3 nucleotides are TGCGCCAGCAGTAATACCATTCAGGGGACAGGGAATTATAATTCACCCCTCCACTTT. The chain links TRBV5-1 to TRBJ1-6, with TRBD1 identical over 9 bases. In germline, CDR1 is SGHRS, CDR2 YFSETQ. The ends lost 5 bases at V and 4 bases at J; junction bases unmatched: 16. The CDR3 loop spans 19 amino acids.

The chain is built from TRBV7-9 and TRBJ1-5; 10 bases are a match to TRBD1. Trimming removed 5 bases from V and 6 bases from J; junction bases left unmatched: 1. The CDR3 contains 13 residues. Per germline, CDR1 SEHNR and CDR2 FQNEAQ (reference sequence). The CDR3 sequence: CASSGTGVQPQHF. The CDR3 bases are TGTGCCAGCAGCGGGACAGGGGTTCAGCCCCAGCATTTT. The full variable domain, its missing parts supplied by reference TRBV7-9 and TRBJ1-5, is DTGVSQNPRHKITKRGQNVTFRCDPISEHNRLYWYRQTLGQGPEFLTYFQNEAQLEKSRLLSDRFSAERPKGSFSTLEIQRTEQGDSAMYLCASSGTGVQPQHFGDGTRLSIL.

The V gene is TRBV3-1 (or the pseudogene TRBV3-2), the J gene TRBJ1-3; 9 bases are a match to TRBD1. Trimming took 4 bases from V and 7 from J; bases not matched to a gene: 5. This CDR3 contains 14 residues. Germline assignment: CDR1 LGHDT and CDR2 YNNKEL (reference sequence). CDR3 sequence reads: CASSPRDRVNTIYF. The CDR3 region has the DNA TGTGCCAGCAGCCCCCGGGACAGGGTGAACACCATATATTTT.

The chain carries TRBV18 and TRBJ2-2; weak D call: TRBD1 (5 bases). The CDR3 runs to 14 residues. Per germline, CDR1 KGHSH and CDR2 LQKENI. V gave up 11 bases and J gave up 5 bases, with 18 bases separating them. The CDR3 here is CASLSLGATGELFF. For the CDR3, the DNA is TGTGCCTCGCTGAGCCTAGGGGCAACCGGGGAGCTGTTTTTT.

The CDR3 spells CASSFRDQPQHF. The CDR3 DNA follows: TGTGCCAGCAGTTTCAGGGATCAGCCCCAGCATTTT. The chain couples TRBV28 to TRBJ1-5; perhaps TRBD1 as D (5 bases). CDR3 length: 12 amino acids. Germline V gene lookup returns CDR1 MDHEN and CDR2 SYDVKM. V was clipped by 3 bases and J by 5 bases, with 5 bases between them.

In DNA form, the CDR3 reads TGTGCCAGCAGCGTACAGGGGAATCAGCCCCAGCATTTT. It codes for CASSVQGNQPQHF. The V and J genes are TRBV7-2 and TRBJ1-5; 7 bases match TRBD1. The germline V gene encodes CDR1 SGHTA and CDR2 FQGNSA. Trimming removed 5 bases from V and 4 bases from J; junction bases left unmatched: 2. The CDR3 spans 13 residues.

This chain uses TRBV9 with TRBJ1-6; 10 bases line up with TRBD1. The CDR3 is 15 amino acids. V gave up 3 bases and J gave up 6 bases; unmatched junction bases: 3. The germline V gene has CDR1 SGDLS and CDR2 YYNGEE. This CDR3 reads CASSAGQGGNSPLHF. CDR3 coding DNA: TGTGCCAGCAGCGCCGGACAGGGGGGTAATTCACCCCTCCACTTT.

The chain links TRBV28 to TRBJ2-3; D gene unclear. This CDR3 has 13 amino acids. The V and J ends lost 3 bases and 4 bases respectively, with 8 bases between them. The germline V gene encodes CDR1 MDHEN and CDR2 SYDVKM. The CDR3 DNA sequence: TGTGCCAGCAGTTTCTTGCTAGCAGATACGCAGTATTTT. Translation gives CASSFLLADTQYF.

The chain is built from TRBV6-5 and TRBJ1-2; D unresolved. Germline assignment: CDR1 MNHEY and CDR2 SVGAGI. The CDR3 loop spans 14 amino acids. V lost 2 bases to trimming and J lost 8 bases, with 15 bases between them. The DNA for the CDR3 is TGTGCCAGCAGTTACGCGCCCCGGGGTGGAGGCTACACCTTC. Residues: CASSYAPRGGGYTF.